This TCR beta chain was identified in a study of blood T cell repertoires in COVID-19. V lost 7 bases and J 4 bases, leaving 13 bases between the germline ends. The germline gives CDR1 LNHDA, CDR2 SQIVND (reference sequence). The CDR3 has 13 residues. Repertoires were generated with immunoSEQ multiplex PCR, while TCRdb's copy carries only in-frame clones and drops some. Among about 240,000 clones listed, approximately 86% were seen once. The chain links TRBV19 to TRBJ1-2; D may be TRBD1 (6 bases). Sequenced material: peripheral blood. The source of this sequence is a man in his sixties who had recovered from COVID-19. Written as DNA, the CDR3 is TGTGCCAGTACCAGGGGCAGCTTCTATGGCTACACCTTC. It specifies CASTRGSFYGYTF.